The next 13 T cell receptor beta chains were all read from a single sample in a study of T cells in Graves' hyperthyroidism and ophthalmopathy. Authors of the study amplified TCR beta CDR3 regions from RNA transcripts. Initially, a first-round RT-PCR of the TCR CDR3 employed the HTBI primer set. TCRdb itself ran the multiplex PCR reads through MiXCR, one entry per CDR3 protein. Of under 350,000 distinct CDR3 sequences listed, roughly 15% are singletons. Source material: blood. The receptor set was obtained from a woman aged 40 to 50 with Graves' hyperthyroidism.

This clonotype was counted ten times or more. J is TRBJ1-4 and V is TRBV7-2; the match to TRBD1 covers 9 bases. CDR1 and CDR2 (germline): SGHTA, FQGNSA. Losses at the gene ends were 6 bases for V and 0 bases for J; bases not matched to a gene: 11. The CDR3 has 18 amino acids. CDR3 nucleotides: TGTGCCAGCAGTTATAAGAGAGGGACAGGGCCAACTAATGAAAAACTGTTTTTT. Translated: CASSYKRGTGPTNEKLFF.

As regards this clonotype: A read error may be the cause here, since a much bigger clone is one base away. J is TRBJ1-4 and V is TRBV12-3 or TRBV12-4, with D uncertain. The CDR3 totals 15 residues. V was shortened by 1 base and J by 8 bases, with 14 bases between the two germline ends. CDR3 residues: CASSLGPNRNEKLFF. The CDR3 coding sequence is TGTGCCAGCAGTTTAGGCCCAAATAGGAACGAAAAACTGTTTTTT.

This clonotype was counted only a few times. CDR3 sequence: CSASGRTGGQGGELFF. DNA for the CDR3: TGCAGCGCTTCAGGTCGCACAGGGGGGCAGGGCGGGGAGCTGTTTTTT. The chain combines TRBV29-1 with TRBJ2-2, with TRBD1 identical over 8 bases. Germline assignment: CDR1 SQVTM and CDR2 ANQGSEA. This CDR3 is built from 16 residues. V was clipped by 7 bases and J by 7 bases; unmatched bases: 17.

This chain uses TRBV5-4 with TRBJ1-2, with D unclear. This CDR3 region has 12 residues. Germline V gene lookup returns CDR1 SGHNT and CDR2 YYREEE (reference sequence). V was cut by 4 bases and J by 6 bases, with 10 bases left in between. Here the CDR3 DNA reads TGTGCCAGCAGCCTGGATCGGAATGGCTACACCTTC. Protein sequence: CASSLDRNGYTF.

In this sample, this clonotype turned up a few times. V and J are TRBV4-2 and TRBJ2-7; D unresolved. The CDR3 is made up of 14 amino acids. Deletions cut 4 bases from V and 2 bases from J, with 12 bases between. Germline CDR1 and CDR2: LGHNA and YNFKEQ. CDR3 in amino acids: CASSPLTQPYEQYF. The CDR3 DNA reads as TGTGCCAGCAGCCCCCTAACGCAGCCCTACGAGCAGTACTTC.

This clonotype was counted ten times or more. The chain recombines TRBV2 with TRBJ2-1; perhaps TRBD1 as D (6 bases). V lost 3 bases and J 3 bases, leaving 9 bases between the germline ends. Germline V gives CDR1 SNHLY, CDR2 FYNNEI. There are 14 residues in the CDR3. The CDR3 DNA reads TGTGCCAGCAGTGACAGGGGCGTCTACAATGAGCAGTTCTTC. It yields the protein CASSDRGVYNEQFF.

This clonotype showed up just a few times. The junction shows a germline mismatch at one end, possibly a read error. The chain is built from TRBV9 and TRBJ1-1, with D tentatively TRBD1 (6 bases). Germline CDR1 is SGDLS and CDR2 is YYNGEE. This CDR3 is built from 14 residues. CDR3: CAGSDPGASTEAFF. For the CDR3, the DNA is TGTGCCGGCAGCGATCCAGGGGCTAGCACTGAAGCTTTCTTT. The full variable domain, with the rest looked up from reference TRBV9 and TRBJ1-1, is DSGVTQTPKHLITATGQRVTLRCSPRSGDLSVYWYQQSLDQGLQFLIQYYNGEERAKGNILERFSAQQFPDLHSELNLSSLELGDSALYFCAGSDPGASTEAFFGQGTRLTVV.

This chain links TRBV5-1 with TRBJ2-3; unclear D gene. This CDR3 is built from 16 residues. The V end lost 0 bases, the J end lost 0 bases, and 11 bases lay between the germline ends. Germline loops: CDR1 SGHRS, CDR2 YFSETQ. The CDR3 DNA follows: TGCGCCAGCAGCTTGGCCCCGTCCCCTAGCACAGATACGCAGTATTTT. Protein sequence: CASSLAPSPSTDTQYF.

This clonotype was seen repeatedly, ten times or more. The chain is built from TRBV28 and TRBJ1-1; D is undetermined. Germline values: CDR1 MDHEN, CDR2 SYDVKM. CDR3 length: 12 residues. V lost 6 bases to trimming and J lost 7 bases, with 12 bases between them. CDR3 loop: CASRLGRGEAFF. In DNA, the CDR3 is TGTGCCAGCAGGCTAGGTCGGGGTGAAGCTTTCTTT.

This clonotype was seen repeatedly, ten times or more. The chain carries TRBV25-1 and TRBJ1-2; no clear D. CDR1 MGHDK and CDR2 SYGVNS come from the germline V gene. The CDR3 has 14 residues. Trimming cost V 4 bases and J 0 bases, with 9 bases left between them. Written as DNA, the CDR3 is TGTGCCAGCAGTGTGGTGGGAGCTAACTATGGCTACACCTTC. This translates into CASSVVGANYGYTF.

This clonotype was seen ten or more times. The chain employs TRBV29-1 and TRBJ1-2, with 11 bases that match TRBD1. CDR3 length: 15 amino acids. V was clipped by 3 bases and J by 2 bases; unmatched bases: 5. CDR1 is SQVTM and CDR2 is ANQGSEA in the germline V gene. The CDR3 nucleotides read TGCAGCGTTGAGGGCGGACAGGGGGCGAACTATGGCTACACCTTC. It encodes CSVEGGQGANYGYTF.

The table lists this clonotype with many counts. The CDR3 sequence is CASREAGGMKNEQYF. The CDR3 DNA sequence: TGCGCCAGCAGGGAGGCGGGAGGGATGAAGAACGAGCAGTACTTC. The rearrangement links TRBV5-1 to TRBJ2-7; TRBD2 aligns across 9 bases. Per the germline V gene, CDR1 is SGHRS and CDR2 is YFSETQ. This CDR3 comprises 15 residues. Trimming removed 5 bases from V and 5 bases from J; junction bases left unmatched: 11.

This clonotype was counted ten times or more. This chain links TRBV29-1 with TRBJ2-5; TRBD1 aligns across 8 bases. This CDR3 is built from 13 residues. Germline V gives CDR1 SQVTM, CDR2 ANQGSEA. Trimming at V came to 4 bases and at J to 4 bases, leaving 5 bases not matched to a gene. The CDR3 loop reads CSVARQGLETQYF. CDR3 in DNA: TGCAGCGTTGCGAGACAGGGGCTAGAGACCCAGTACTTC.